This is a list of T cell receptor beta chains from one sample in a study of CD8+ T cells in alopecia areata. Profiling relied on immunoSEQ multiplex PCR, and the TCRdb table lists in-frame clones only, not all of them. Among approximately 150,000 clones listed, 87% were seen once. The material was CD8+ T cells sorted from blood, obtained at week 0. These receptor sequences come from a human donor with alopecia areata. CDR3s include the opening cysteine and the closing phenylalanine or tryptophan. The D gene is left open where the match is weak. Clone size is stated in some rows and not others, as once, few, many or a class when expanded.

CSAQGANTGELFF	TGCAGCGCCCAGGGTGCGAACACCGGGGAGCTGTTTTTT	TRBV29-1	TRBJ2-2	.	13	once
CASSFLADSSYNEQFF	TGTGCCAGCAGCTTCCTAGCGGATAGCTCCTACAATGAGCAGTTCTTC	TRBV7-6	TRBJ2-1	TRBD2	16	.
CASSFVSGTSVDTQYF	TGTGCCAGCAGCTTCGTTAGCGGAACAAGTGTGGATACGCAGTATTTT	TRBV7-6	TRBJ2-3	.	16	.
CATSRGGDERNQPQHF	TGTGCCACCAGCAGAGGAGGGGACGAGCGCAATCAGCCCCAGCATTTT	TRBV15	TRBJ1-5	.	16	few
CASGHRAWYEQYF	TGTGCCAGCGGGCACAGGGCTTGGTACGAGCAGTACTTC	TRBV6-1	TRBJ2-7	.	13	.
CASRPYSIDSYEQYF	TGTGCCAGCAGACCTTATAGCATCGACTCCTACGAGCAGTACTTC	TRBV27	TRBJ2-7	.	15	.
CASSQDPAGASNEQFF	TGCGCCAGCAGCCAAGATCCGGCAGGTGCTAGCAATGAGCAGTTCTTC	TRBV4-1	TRBJ2-1	.	16	.
CAAGPAGRVYEQYF	TGTGCCGCCGGGCCAGCGGGGCGGGTCTACGAGCAGTACTTC	TRBV27	TRBJ2-7	TRBD2	14	.
CASFPLQGDTEAFF	TGTGCCAGCTTCCCCTTACAGGGGGACACTGAAGCTTTCTTT	TRBV7-9	TRBJ1-1	TRBD1	14	.
CSVEGKGTSYEQYF	TGCAGCGTTGAAGGAAAGGGGACTTCCTACGAGCAGTACTTC	TRBV29-1	TRBJ2-7	.	14	.
CASSQGVTGTLYEQYF	TGTGCCAGCAGCCAAGGCGTAACTGGGACCCTCTACGAGCAGTACTTC	TRBV4-2	TRBJ2-7	.	16	.
CASGKTGDEQYF	TGTGCCAGCGGCAAGACAGGGGACGAGCAGTACTTC	TRBV6-5	TRBJ2-7	TRBD1	12	.
CASRGPDEQYF	TGTGCCAGCAGGGGACCCGACGAGCAGTACTTC	TRBV6-1	TRBJ2-7	.	11	.
CASSLGWYEQYF	TGTGCCAGCAGCTTGGGCTGGTACGAGCAGTACTTC	TRBV7-9	TRBJ2-7	.	12	.
CSVEEFDPQILYEQYF	TGCAGCGTTGAAGAATTTGACCCACAGATTTTGTACGAGCAGTACTTC	TRBV29-1	TRBJ2-7	.	16	.
CASTQGGGYTF	TGTGCCAGCACCCAGGGGGGCGGCTACACCTTC	TRBV6-5	TRBJ1-2	TRBD1	11	once
CASSLGPGAEQYF	TGTGCTAGCAGCTTAGGTCCCGGAGCCGAGCAGTACTTC	TRBV7-8	TRBJ2-7	.	13	.
CASSLDHWGAGANVLTF	TGTGCCAGCAGCTTAGATCATTGGGGGGCTGGGGCCAACGTCCTGACTTTC	TRBV11-2	TRBJ2-6	.	17	.
CASRRQNSPLHF	TGTGCCAGCAGGCGTCAAAATTCACCCCTCCACTTT	TRBV7-9	TRBJ1-6	.	12	.
CASSIIGREINYGYTF	TGTGCCAGTAGTATAATTGGCAGGGAAATAAACTATGGCTACACCTTC	TRBV19	TRBJ1-2	.	16	.
CASSQAPSGRASTGELFF	TGCGCCAGCAGCCAGGCCCCTAGCGGGAGGGCCAGCACCGGGGAGCTGTTTTTT	TRBV4-1	TRBJ2-2	TRBD2	18	.
CSVNIWDTEAFF	TGCAGCGTTAATATCTGGGACACTGAAGCTTTCTTT	TRBV29-1	TRBJ1-1	.	12	.
CASNREGQPQHF	TGTGCCAGCAACAGGGAGGGTCAGCCCCAGCATTTT	TRBV7-9	TRBJ1-5	.	12	.
CSVDQGYEQYF	TGCAGCGTTGACCAGGGTTACGAGCAGTACTTC	TRBV29-1	TRBJ2-7	.	11	.
CASSIGTRTEAFF	TGTGCCAGTAGTATTGGGACGAGGACTGAAGCTTTCTTT	TRBV19	TRBJ1-1	.	13	once
CASSSGAYEQYF	TGTGCCAGCAGTTCTGGCGCCTACGAGCAGTACTTC	TRBV27	TRBJ2-7	.	12	once
CASSQDKATLGGELFF	TGCGCCAGCAGCCAAGATAAGGCTACCCTGGGGGGGGAGCTGTTTTTT	TRBV4-1	TRBJ2-2	.	16	.
CASSPDQRRSSTDTQYF	TGTGCCAGCAGCCCAGACCAAAGGCGATCTAGCACAGATACGCAGTATTTT	TRBV4-2	TRBJ2-3	.	17	.
CASSFWGNTEAFF	TGCGCCAGCAGCTTTTGGGGGAACACTGAAGCTTTCTTT	TRBV5-1	TRBJ1-1	.	13	.
CSATIAGGAPDTQYF	TGCAGCGCTACGATAGCGGGAGGGGCGCCAGATACGCAGTATTTT	TRBV29-1	TRBJ2-3	TRBD2	15	.
CASSPTSDETQYF	TGTGCCAGCAGCCCTACTAGCGACGAGACCCAGTACTTC	TRBV5-6	TRBJ2-5	TRBD2	13	.
CAWSVLGGNYEQYF	TGTGCCTGGAGTGTACTGGGGGGGAACTACGAGCAGTACTTC	TRBV30	TRBJ2-7	TRBD2	14	once
CASSAQPNTYEQYF	TGTGCCAGCAGTGCCCAGCCGAATACCTACGAGCAGTACTTC	TRBV6-1	TRBJ2-7	.	14	once